The source of this T cell receptor beta chain is a study of blood T cells in healthy people across ages (dated by TCRdb to about 2015). Context from the whole study: In model experiments, roughly one uniquely barcoded TCR beta cDNA molecule per two T cells was captured by template switching. To track age-related changes in TCR beta repertoire diversity, the study relied on deep sequencing normalized with unique cDNA molecular identifiers. Donors were grouped into four age groups: young (average 16 years), middle-aged (39), aged (about 60) and long-lived (around 82). To avoid experimental bias, donors of different ages were distributed randomly across sequencing lanes. Two additional independent replicas of 1 million unique cDNA reads from the same blood draw were analyzed for two donors (one aged 18 to 30 and one aged 80 or older).

The roughly 39 donors, aged 6 to 90 years, were systemically healthy Caucasian individuals from Russia. About 10 milliliters of peripheral blood were collected from each donor into EDTA-treated Vacutainer tubes. Ficoll-Paque density-gradient centrifugation was used to isolate PBMCs, with at least 7 million obtained per sample. Trizol reagent was used to extract total RNA from PBMCs, with at least 6 micrograms per sample. For every donor, an aliquot of PBMCs went through flow cytometry to measure the percentages of naive CD45RAhigh/CD27high T cells. From the cysteine through the phenylalanine, the CDR3 covers 15 amino acids. Only the CDR3 part of the read is kept: 45 bases, read in frame from the first base. Trimming takes 2 bases from V and 0 bases from J, and the germline ends sit 10 bases apart. Looking up the germline V gene yields CDR1 MNHEY and CDR2 SVGAGI. The protocol used for the library was 5' RACE. Sequencing was performed on an Illumina HiSeq 2500. A second 7 to 11 cycle PCR used a sample-barcoded 5' primer and a J-beta primer mix. A unique molecular identifier was introduced onto each TCR beta cDNA molecule by a template-switch 5' adaptor carrying 12 random nucleotides. Each sample yielded at least 2.5 million CDR3-containing paired-end reads. First-strand cDNA synthesis was performed from all RNA using the Mint cDNA synthesis kit, with priming by a TRBC-specific oligonucleotide. After uracil-DNA glycosylase treatment, a first 18-cycle PCR used universal primers M1SS and BC2_uni_R on all cDNA. In the source study's methods: For normalization, 1 million high-quality reads, each with a distinct molecular identifier, were randomly selected from each sample. Instead of being binned into consensus sequences, reads that shared molecular identifiers were thrown out. MiTCR, with a Q25 quality threshold and the strictest error-elimination algorithm, was used for CDR3 identification, clonotype clustering and error correction. A nonparametric unseen species model using Euler transformation provided a lower-bound estimate of total TCR beta diversity. The public reads were reprocessed in TCRdb via fastp at Q25 and MiXCR, keeping in-frame beta chains. One record per CDR3 amino acid sequence lists the most common genes and DNA. The V and J calls were not made by the authors but by TCRdb's processing. This sample comprises roughly 1,800,000 distinct CDR3 sequences, 49% of them detected only once. Roughly 2% of the sample is held by the ten biggest clonotypes.

This clonotype appeared a few times. The antigen this receptor binds is unknown. Per-base quality was not reported, and no clone a single base away is much larger than it. The study at large found these results: Compared with the aged group, the long-lived group had more naive CD4+ T cells, fewer expanded clones and increased TCR diversity, suggesting age selection. Donor CMV infection status was unknown, potentially confounding age-related changes in expanded clonotypes. Estimates of total diversity based on one million sequenced T cells were regarded as lower bounds and as underestimates. Observed TCR beta diversity per million T cells fell roughly linearly with age, and a significant reduction was already apparent by age around 39. Observed TCR beta diversity correlated strongly with the percentage of naive T cells measured by flow cytometry. Because profiling used bulk unsorted PBMCs, naive and antigen-experienced compartments could not be compared conclusively.

This clonotype originated in a woman in her thirties or forties in good health. The sample taken for sequencing was blood. The chain couples TRBV6-5 to TRBJ1-2; too little of a D gene remains to name it. The CDR3 region reads CASSYGRAPNYGYTF. The sequenced DNA is TGTGCCAGCAGTTACGGCAGAGCTCCTAACTATGGCTACACCTTC.